This is a list of T cell receptor beta chains from one sample in a study. TCRdb redid the calling of the 5' RACE reads with MiXCR, one entry per CDR3 protein. The table lists about 40,000 distinct CDR3 sequences, approximately 20% of them singletons. The material sequenced was naive CD4+ T cells sorted from a lymph node. The receptors here all came from a female donor with breast cancer. The CDR3 runs from the conserved cysteine through the conserved F or W. Fields, in order: clone size, V gene, D gene, J gene, CDR3 protein, CDR3 DNA. A D gene is named only where the DNA matches it firmly. Clone size is shown for a subset of rows, as once, few, many or a class of expanded clone.

>.|TRBV7-2|.|TRBJ1-1
CASSLESGAAAFF
TGTGCCAGCAGCTTAGAGTCGGGTGCGGCAGCTTTCTTT
>.|TRBV5-4|TRBD1|TRBJ1-4
CASSSDRVLANGKLFF
TGTGCCAGCAGCTCGGACAGGGTATTGGCTAATGGAAAACTGTTTTTT
>many|TRBV20-1|.|TRBJ1-5
CSARVRGQNNQPQHF
TGCAGTGCTAGAGTGAGAGGACAGAACAATCAGCCCCAGCATTTT
>many|TRBV6-1|.|TRBJ2-3
CASSATGTDTQYF
TGTGCCAGCAGTGCAACTGGGACAGATACGCAGTATTTT
>many|TRBV5-5|.|TRBJ2-7
CASSLLDYEQYF
TGTGCCAGCAGCTTGTTAGACTACGAGCAGTACTTC
>.|TRBV2|TRBD1|TRBJ2-7
CASSEGLGRGLTYEQYF
TGTGCCAGCAGTGAAGGCCTGGGAAGGGGGCTTACCTACGAGCAGTACTTC
>few|TRBV7-2|.|TRBJ1-1
CASSLSRGTEAFF
TGTGCCAGCAGCTTAAGCAGGGGAACTGAAGCTTTCTTT
>many|TRBV5-1|.|TRBJ1-2
CASSAGNYGYTF
TGCGCCAGCAGTGCCGGGAACTATGGCTACACCTTC
>many|TRBV6-6|.|TRBJ1-1
CASSYEGKNTEAFF
TGTGCCAGCAGTTACGAGGGCAAGAACACTGAAGCTTTCTTT
>many|TRBV29-1|TRBD1|TRBJ2-7
CSVEEGQAPYEQYF
TGCAGCGTTGAAGAGGGACAGGCCCCCTACGAGCAGTACTTC
>.|TRBV28|.|TRBJ2-5
CASSSYAGGEETQYF
TGTGCCAGCAGTTCCTACGCGGGTGGGGAAGAGACCCAGTACTTC
>many|TRBV5-1|TRBD1|TRBJ2-3
CASSLGSWTGTGSDTQYF
TGCGCCAGCAGCTTGGGGTCTTGGACCGGGACAGGGTCAGATACGCAGTATTTT
>few|TRBV20-1|TRBD2|TRBJ2-1
CSALGGGPEDEQFF
TGCAGTGCCCTCGGGGGAGGGCCGGAAGATGAGCAGTTCTTC
>.|TRBV24-1|TRBD1|TRBJ1-2
CATSDSGTGGGYTF
TGTGCCACCAGTGATTCCGGGACAGGAGGTGGCTACACCTTC
>.|TRBV5-1|.|TRBJ2-1
CASGRSYNEQFF
TGCGCCAGCGGACGCTCCTACAATGAGCAGTTCTTC
>.|TRBV19|.|TRBJ2-1
CASRAVFSYNEQFF
TGTGCCAGTAGAGCGGTCTTCTCCTACAATGAGCAGTTCTTC
>medium-sized|TRBV4-1|TRBD2|TRBJ2-1
CASSQEGLAGGYNEQFF
TGCGCCAGCAGCCAAGAAGGACTAGCGGGGGGTTACAATGAGCAGTTCTTC
>few|TRBV24-1|.|TRBJ2-7
CATVNGGSIHEQYF
TGTGCCACCGTAAACGGGGGTTCCATCCACGAGCAGTACTTC
>.|TRBV7-9|.|TRBJ1-1
CASSLMSGETEAFF
TGTGCCAGCAGCTTAATGTCCGGGGAAACTGAAGCTTTCTTT
>.|TRBV11-3|TRBD1|TRBJ1-1
CASSLEGTGKDEAFF
TGTGCCAGCAGCTTAGAAGGGACAGGGAAGGATGAAGCTTTCTTT
>.|TRBV5-5|TRBD2|TRBJ2-1
CTSSWGTSGGNNEQFF
TGTACCAGCAGCTGGGGGACTAGCGGGGGGAACAATGAGCAGTTCTTC
>.|TRBV25-1|TRBD1|TRBJ2-3
CASSEKDRGTDTQYF
TGTGCCAGCAGTGAAAAGGACAGGGGCACAGATACGCAGTATTTT
>many|TRBV12-3/TRBV12-4|TRBD1|TRBJ2-5
CASRETGRETQYF
TGTGCCAGCAGGGAGACAGGGAGAGAGACCCAGTACTTC
>.|TRBV6-2/TRBV6-3|.|TRBJ1-2
CASSKGGGGYTF
TGTGCCAGCAGCAAAGGGGGAGGTGGCTACACCTTC
>few|TRBV6-2/TRBV6-3|.|TRBJ2-7
CASSQASYEQYF
TGTGCCAGCAGTCAGGCGTCCTACGAGCAGTACTTC
>.|TRBV15|TRBD1|TRBJ1-4
CATSSRGSGEKLFF
TGTGCCACCAGCAGCAGGGGGTCTGGTGAAAAACTGTTTTTT
>.|TRBV28|.|TRBJ2-5
CASGQSEYQETQYF
TGTGCCAGCGGTCAGAGTGAGTACCAAGAGACCCAGTACTTC
>.|TRBV7-9|TRBD1|TRBJ1-2
CASSPPGQGNYGYTF
TGTGCCAGCAGTCCGCCGGGACAGGGAAACTATGGCTACACCTTC
>.|TRBV6-6|TRBD1|TRBJ2-1
CASSYRDRGPNEQFF
TGTGCCAGCAGTTACCGGGACAGGGGTCCCAATGAGCAGTTCTTC
>few|TRBV7-9|.|TRBJ2-1
CASSPEWGEQFF
TGTGCCAGCAGCCCAGAATGGGGTGAGCAGTTCTTC
>.|TRBV6-5|TRBD1|TRBJ2-7
CASSRQGAPYEQYF
TGTGCCAGCAGTAGACAGGGGGCCCCCTACGAGCAGTACTTC
>medium-sized|TRBV5-1|TRBD1|TRBJ1-2
CASSLLQGASNYGYTF
TGCGCCAGCAGCTTACTCCAGGGGGCTTCAAACTATGGCTACACCTTC
>few|TRBV29-1|TRBD2|TRBJ2-1
CSVDGTSGRLRSYNEQFF
TGCAGCGTTGATGGGACTAGCGGGAGGCTCCGCTCCTACAATGAGCAGTTCTTC